Below, 18 T cell receptor beta chains from the same sample are listed, as sequenced in a study of early T cells in non-severe SARS-CoV-2 infection. TCRdb re-derived calls from the 5' RACE reads in MiXCR, one entry per CDR3 protein. The sample lists around 46,000 distinct CDR3 sequences, over 5% seen once, with roughly 4.7% in the top ten. Sequencing was done on a sample of whole blood. These receptors were collected from an adult who was a healthcare worker with PCR-confirmed SARS-CoV-2 infection or an uninfected control (not recorded which).

The gene calls are TRBV9 and TRBJ2-1, with a possible D match to TRBD1 (6 bases). This CDR3 contains 13 residues. Germline V CDR1 and CDR2: SGDLS, YYNGEE. Trimming left V 3 bases short and J 8 bases short, with 12 bases between. The CDR3 reads CASSEGDRYEQFF. In DNA form, the CDR3 reads TGTGCCAGCAGCGAGGGGGACCGTTATGAGCAGTTCTTC.

Turning to this clonotype: This may arise from a read error, as a much more abundant clone is one base away. The V call is TRBV30, the J call TRBJ1-1, with D possibly being TRBD1 (5 bases). This CDR3 has 14 amino acids. V dropped 8 bases and J dropped 4 bases, with 20 bases sitting between them. From germline, CDR1 is GTSNPN and CDR2 SVGIG (reference sequence). CDR3 in amino acids: CATGRSGASTEAFF. CDR3 sequence (DNA): TGTGCCACTGGACGGAGTGGGGCGAGCACTGAAGCTTTCTTT.

The table lists this clonotype with many counts. The chain recombines TRBV28 with TRBJ1-3; D may be TRBD1 (5 bases). Germline values: CDR1 MDHEN, CDR2 SYDVKM. Trimming took 5 bases from V and 1 from J, leaving 6 bases between them. CDR3 length equals 13 residues. The CDR3 bases are TGTGCCAGCAGTGGACATTCTGGAAACACCATATATTTT. Translating it yields CASSGHSGNTIYF.

V is TRBV7-9 and J is TRBJ1-2; D perhaps matches TRBD1 (5 bases). With 7 bases removed from V and 0 bases from J, the gap between germline ends came to 12 bases. This CDR3 has 14 residues. Germline values: CDR1 SEHNR, CDR2 FQNEAQ (reference sequence). CDR3 nucleotide sequence: TGTGCCAGCACCCCGGAGGGGTCTAACTATGGCTACACCTTC. Protein sequence: CASTPEGSNYGYTF.

This clonotype was seen ten or more times. V is TRBV7-2 and J is TRBJ1-1; possible D gene TRBD1, 5 bases. In germline, CDR1 is SGHTA, CDR2 FQGNSA. The CDR3 totals 16 residues. The germline V and J ends were trimmed by 3 bases and 6 bases, with 20 bases remaining between them. The DNA of the CDR3 is TGTGCCAGCAGCTTCAACGGGGCGGCGTTAAACCCTGAAGCTTTCTTT. This encodes CASSFNGAALNPEAFF. Full variable domain (remainder filled in from reference TRBV7-2 and TRBJ1-1): GAGVSQSPSNKVTEKGKDVELRCDPISGHTALYWYRQSLGQGLEFLIYFQGNSAPDKSGLPSDRFSAERTGGSVSTLTIQRTQQEDSAVYLCASSFNGAALNPEAFFGQGTRLTVV.

The J gene is TRBJ2-7, the V gene TRBV27; 10 nucleotides align to TRBD2. Germline assignment: CDR1 MNHEY and CDR2 SMNVEV (reference sequence). The junction had 3 bases not matched to a gene; V was cut back by 1 base and J by 12 bases. CDR3 length: 12 residues. The DNA for the CDR3 is TGTGCCAGCAGTTTATTTGGGACTAGCGTGTACTTC. This sequence encodes CASSLFGTSVYF.

This clonotype was seen a handful of times. The chain has TRBV7-9 and TRBJ2-3; possible D gene TRBD1, 6 bases. Trimming took 8 bases from V and 2 from J, leaving 17 bases between them. CDR3 length equals 15 residues. CDR1 and CDR2 (germline): SEHNR, FQNEAQ (reference sequence). The CDR3 nucleotides are TGTGCCAGCCGGGCCGTACAGGGTTCCACAGATACGCAGTATTTT. This sequence encodes CASRAVQGSTDTQYF.

CDR3 protein: CASSESWSSGRREQYF. In DNA, the CDR3 is TGTGCCAGCAGTGAATCTTGGTCTAGCGGGAGACGCGAGCAGTACTTC. This chain joins TRBV2 and TRBJ2-7; the match to TRBD2 covers 10 bases. Germline CDR1 and CDR2: SNHLY and FYNNEI. V lost 2 bases, J lost 6 bases, and 10 bases stayed unmatched. This CDR3 is built from 16 residues. The full variable domain, its missing parts supplied by reference TRBV2 and TRBJ2-7, is EPEVTQTPSHQVTQMGQEVILRCVPISNHLYFYWYRQILGQKVEFLVSFYNNEISEKSEIFDDQFSVERPDGSNFTLKIRSTKLEDSAMYFCASSESWSSGRREQYFGPGTRLTVT.

V usage is TRBV20-1 and J usage is TRBJ2-3; 12 bases line up with TRBD2. From germline, CDR1 is DFQATT and CDR2 SNEGSKA (reference sequence). The CDR3 length is 14 residues. V shed 5 bases and J 4 bases; nucleotides not matched to a gene: 4. The CDR3 sequence is CSAHTSGGSDTQYF. CDR3 nucleotides: TGCAGTGCTCATACTAGCGGGGGGTCAGATACGCAGTATTTT.

This clonotype was found many times. The chain is built from TRBV29-1 and TRBJ2-2; 8 bases map to TRBD1. This CDR3 has 15 amino acids. The ends lost 7 bases at V and 5 bases at J; junction bases unmatched: 12. CDR1 is SQVTM and CDR2 is ANQGSEA in the germline V gene. CDR3 region: CSARGSRGRTGELFF. CDR3 nucleotide sequence: TGCAGCGCCCGGGGCAGCAGGGGGCGGACCGGGGAGCTGTTTTTT.

In its sample, this clonotype was seen a few times. The chain uses TRBV14 and TRBJ1-2, with D tentatively TRBD1 (6 bases). The CDR3 totals 15 residues. Germline V CDR1 and CDR2: SGHDN, FVKESK. V was pared by 2 bases and J by 8 bases, with 18 bases between. The CDR3 nucleotides are TGTGCCAGCAGCCAAACAGGGTTGATGATAGGAGGCTACACCTTC. Protein: CASSQTGLMIGGYTF.

This clonotype was counted many times. The rearrangement links TRBV7-2 to TRBJ2-7, with 11 bases aligning to TRBD2. CDR3 length: 15 residues. In germline, CDR1 is SGHTA, CDR2 FQGNSA. V lost 3 bases, J lost 4 bases, and 5 bases stayed unmatched. Written as DNA, the CDR3 is TGTGCCAGCAGCTTCCTAGCGGGAGGTGGGTACGAGCAGTACTTC. Translation gives CASSFLAGGGYEQYF.

In its sample, this clonotype ranks as medium-sized. The genes are TRBV29-1 and TRBJ1-1, with D perhaps matching TRBD1 (5 bases). The length of the CDR3 is 12 residues. Germline-derived CDR1 and CDR2 are SQVTM and ANQGSEA. V dropped 4 bases and J dropped 4 bases, with 10 bases sitting between them. The CDR3 here is CSVARDGTEAFF. The CDR3 region has the DNA TGCAGCGTTGCCAGGGATGGCACTGAAGCTTTCTTT.

The sample holds many counts of this clonotype. V and J are TRBV6-2 or TRBV6-3 and TRBJ1-4; 7 bases are a match to TRBD1. J lost 3 bases, V lost 4 bases, and 2 bases had no gene match. CDR1 is MNHEY, CDR2 SVGEGT, per germline. The CDR3 is made up of 14 amino acids. The DNA for the CDR3 is TGTGCCAGCAGTTTGACAGGGTCTAATGAAAAACTGTTTTTT. Its protein is CASSLTGSNEKLFF.

This clonotype has a handful of counts. V usage is TRBV6-6 and J usage is TRBJ1-3; D remains ambiguous. CDR1 MNHNY and CDR2 SVGAGI come from the germline V gene (reference sequence). Trimming cost V 10 bases and J 0 bases, with 7 bases left between them. This CDR3 has 12 residues. The CDR3 DNA reads as TGTGCCACTGGTCCCTCTGGAAACACCATATATTTT. Residues: CATGPSGNTIYF.

The chain couples TRBV5-1 to TRBJ2-5; D not certain. Trimming took off 0 bases at V and 4 bases at J, with 16 bases between the two ends. There are 16 residues in the CDR3. CDR1 SGHRS and CDR2 YFSETQ come from the germline V gene. Written as DNA, the CDR3 is TGCGCCAGCAGCTTGGGTAGATCTATGGAACGAGAGACCCAGTACTTC. The encoded protein is CASSLGRSMERETQYF.

This clonotype came up a few times. The J gene is TRBJ2-4, the V gene TRBV13; TRBD2 aligns across 7 bases. The CDR3 totals 16 residues. V trimming: 0 bases; J trimming: 6 bases; junction bases outside the gene matches: 8. The germline V gene encodes CDR1 PRHDT and CDR2 FYEKMQ (reference sequence). The CDR3 coding sequence is TGTGCCAGCAGCTTAGGAGCGGGACGTGGGAGAAACATTCAGTACTTC. It is translated as CASSLGAGRGRNIQYF.

This clonotype appeared a few times. V gene TRBV20-1 combines with J gene TRBJ2-1; D tentatively reads TRBD1 or TRBD2 (6 bases each). CDR3 length: 13 residues. CDR1 DFQATT and CDR2 SNEGSKA come from the germline V gene (reference sequence). With 4 bases removed from V and 10 bases from J, the gap between germline ends came to 17 bases. CDR3 loop: CSAIHREAGEQFF. CDR3 bases: TGCAGTGCTATTCACAGGGAGGCAGGGGAGCAGTTCTTC.